Listed here are 32 T cell receptor beta chains from one sample, sequenced in a study of OX40 agonist ivuxolimab in advanced cancers. Here immunoSEQ multiplex PCR was the method, and the copy in TCRdb shows in-frame clones only, minus some. Of roughly 60,000 clones in the sample, 85% to 95% were seen once. The source material was CD4+ or CD8+ T cells sorted from blood, sampled in a trial of the OX40 agonist ivuxolimab. The receptors stem from an adult with an advanced solid tumor such as melanoma, head and neck, liver or kidney cancer.

This clone has more than one count but fewer than ten. The chain couples TRBV10-1 to TRBJ2-2; D gene unclear. The V gene lost 4 bases and the J gene lost 4 bases, with 7 bases spanning the gap. CDR1 is WNHNN and CDR2 is SYGVQD in the germline V gene (reference sequence). The CDR3 spans 13 residues. CDR3 protein: CASSVYLTGELFF. DNA for the CDR3: TGCGCCAGCAGTGTTTACCTCACCGGGGAGCTGTTTTTT.

Turning to this clone: This sample includes further DNA sequences coding for the same CDR3. V and J are TRBV10-3 and TRBJ2-7, with a possible D match to TRBD1 (6 bases). Germline CDR1 is ENHRY and CDR2 is SYGVKD. The ends were cut back, 6 bases at V and 6 bases at J, with 18 bases in the middle. This CDR3 has 14 residues. The DNA for the CDR3 is TGTGCCATCAGACCAGGACAGAGAGGGAGCGAGCAGTACTTC. Protein sequence: CAIRPGQRGSEQYF.

The chain combines TRBV30 with TRBJ2-7; D uncertain. In germline, CDR1 is GTSNPN, CDR2 SVGIG (reference sequence). The germline V and J ends were trimmed by 0 bases and 3 bases, with 18 bases remaining between them. The CDR3 spans 16 residues. The DNA for the CDR3 is TGTGCCTGGAGTGTACGGCCCCCGCGGCGGAGCTACGAGCAGTACTTC. It translates to CAWSVRPPRRSYEQYF. The full variable domain, in which reference TRBV30 and TRBJ2-7 provide the parts outside the CDR3, is SQTIHQWPATLVQPVGSPLSLECTVEGTSNPNLYWYRQAAGRGLQLLFYSVGIGQISSEVPQNLSASRPQDRQFILSSKKLLLSDSGFYLCAWSVRPPRRSYEQYFGPGTRLTVT.

The gene calls are TRBV6-5 and TRBJ1-2; D possibly corresponds to TRBD1 (6 bases). The CDR3 covers 14 residues. With 7 bases removed from V and 6 bases from J, the gap between germline ends came to 18 bases. The germline V gene has CDR1 MNHEY and CDR2 SVGAGI. The CDR3 coding sequence is TGTGCCAGCATGGAGACAGGTGCGCGGGATGGCTACACCTTC. It yields the protein CASMETGARDGYTF.

The rearrangement links TRBV25-1 to TRBJ1-6; D is possibly TRBD1 (5 bases). With 4 bases removed from V and 9 bases from J, the gap between germline ends came to 16 bases. Looked up from germline, CDR1 is MGHDK and CDR2 is SYGVNS. This CDR3 has 15 residues. The CDR3 DNA reads as TGTGCCAGCAGTGCCAGACAGACATGGGGTTCACCCCTCCACTTT. This encodes CASSARQTWGSPLHF.

This chain links TRBV7-2 with TRBJ2-1, with 10 bases lining up with TRBD2. The germline gives CDR1 SGHTA, CDR2 FQGNSA. V lost 6 bases and J lost 6; bases outside the gene matches: 11. This CDR3 region has 16 residues. Here the CDR3 DNA reads TGTGCCAGCAGAATAAGCGGGAGGGCCGCTGGCAATGAGCAGTTCTTC. Protein product: CASRISGRAAGNEQFF. The whole variable domain, remainder taken from reference TRBV7-2 and TRBJ2-1, is GAGVSQSPSNKVTEKGKDVELRCDPISGHTALYWYRQSLGQGLEFLIYFQGNSAPDKSGLPSDRFSAERTGGSVSTLTIQRTQQEDSAVYLCASRISGRAAGNEQFFGPGTRLTVL.

V gene TRBV10-3 combines with J gene TRBJ2-3; the match to TRBD2 covers 9 bases. The V segment lost 11 bases and the J segment 2 bases; nucleotides outside the gene matches: 17. CDR1 and CDR2 (germline): ENHRY, SYGVKD. This CDR3 region has 17 residues. For the CDR3, the DNA is TGTGCCTCACAGGGAGGAAATAGCGGGAGCTACACAGATACGCAGTATTTT. Translating it yields CASQGGNSGSYTDTQYF.

Comments on this clone: Compared with germline, one end of the junction differs, possibly owing to a read error. This sequence joins TRBV29-1 and TRBJ2-7; D possibly corresponds to TRBD1 (5 bases). CDR1 SQVTM and CDR2 ANQGSEA come from the germline V gene. This CDR3 comprises 15 residues. The CDR3: CSVEDLIAGSSEQYF. CDR3 sequence (DNA): TGCAGCGTTGAAGATCTGATAGCAGGGTCCTCCGAGCAGTACTTC.

The CDR3 spells CTTLAGSSYEQYF. DNA of the CDR3: TGCACCACCCTAGCGGGGAGCTCCTACGAGCAGTACTTC. The chain has TRBV1 and TRBJ2-7; TRBD2, the D gene given by the table, was not confirmed from the DNA. TRBV1 is a pseudogene locus. This CDR3 has 13 residues.

The chain couples TRBV7-9 to TRBJ2-2, with 9 bases matching TRBD1. V lost 1 base and J lost 1; bases outside the gene matches: 4. The CDR3 length is 17 residues. Germline V gene data show CDR1 as SEHNR and CDR2 as FQNEAQ (reference sequence). The CDR3 DNA reads as TGTGCCAGCAGCTTAGGGGGGACAGGGCGGAACACCGGGGAGCTGTTTTTT. Its protein product is CASSLGGTGRNTGELFF.

The CDR3 nucleotides are TGTGCCAGCAGGGGGAACAGGGTCACTGAAGCTTTCTTT. It yields the protein CASRGNRVTEAFF. V and J are TRBV14 and TRBJ1-1; possibly TRBD1 for D (6 bases). V was clipped by 6 bases and J by 4 bases, with 12 bases between them. The CDR3 length is 13 residues. Germline values: CDR1 SGHDN, CDR2 FVKESK.

This chain connects TRBV25-1 to TRBJ2-3, with 9 bases that match TRBD2. The CDR3 is made up of 15 amino acids. J gave up 3 bases and V 6 bases, and 7 bases lay outside the gene matches. Germline CDR1 and CDR2: MGHDK and SYGVNS. The CDR3 DNA reads as TGTGCCAGCAGCCTGTCTAGCGGGACGACAGATACGCAGTATTTT. This translates into CASSLSSGTTDTQYF.

The chain uses TRBV27 and TRBJ1-1; perhaps TRBD1 as D (6 bases). Trimming removed 8 bases from V and 4 bases from J, with 17 bases in between. The CDR3 totals 14 residues. Germline V gene sequence: CDR1 MNHEY, CDR2 SMNVEV (reference sequence). CDR3 DNA: TGTGCCAGCGGTTCAGGGGCAAGAGGCACTGAAGCTTTCTTT. This encodes CASGSGARGTEAFF.

The CDR3 loop reads CASTPLGETWETQYF. DNA of the CDR3: TGTGCCAGCACCCCGCTCGGCGAAACTTGGGAGACCCAGTACTTC. V is TRBV25-1 and J is TRBJ2-5, with D hard to call. This CDR3 region has 15 residues. Trimming pared 7 bases from V and 5 bases from J, leaving 20 bases between. The germline V gene encodes CDR1 MGHDK and CDR2 SYGVNS.

The chain combines TRBV2 with TRBJ2-1; 10 bases are a match to TRBD2. Germline CDR1 reads SNHLY; CDR2 reads FYNNEI. Trimming cost V 8 bases and J 12 bases; bases outside gene matches: 16. The CDR3 is 15 amino acids. CDR3 residues: CASRAPASGSGGQFF. The CDR3 coding sequence is TGTGCCAGCCGCGCCCCGGCTAGCGGGAGCGGGGGGCAGTTCTTC.

This clone was seen just once. The chain employs TRBV5-5 and TRBJ2-7, with TRBD2 identical over 7 bases. Trimming took 2 bases from V and 5 from J; bases not matched to a gene: 7. The CDR3 loop spans 14 amino acids. Germline V lookup: CDR1 SGHKS, CDR2 YYEKEE (reference sequence). This chain's CDR3 is CASSFASGGNEQYF. CDR3 sequence (DNA): TGTGCCAGCAGCTTTGCTAGCGGAGGCAACGAGCAGTACTTC.

The chain recombines TRBV30 with TRBJ1-5, with TRBD1 matching over 8 bases. Germline trimming cut 3 bases from V and 6 bases from J; bases unmatched to any gene: 10. In germline, CDR1 is GTSNPN, CDR2 SVGIG (reference sequence). This CDR3 is 15 amino acids long. DNA for the CDR3: TGTGCCTGGAGCCCCCCCGACAGGGGTGCTCAGCCCCAGCATTTT. Residues: CAWSPPDRGAQPQHF.

The J gene is TRBJ1-1, the V gene TRBV11-3; D gene uncertain. This CDR3 is 13 amino acids long. V dropped 5 bases and J dropped 6 bases, with 13 bases sitting between them. CDR1 and CDR2 (germline): SGHNT, YENEEA. This CDR3 is CASSRRSGPEAFF. CDR3 nucleotide sequence: TGTGCCAGCAGCCGAAGGTCCGGACCTGAAGCTTTCTTT. Combining the CDR3 with reference TRBV11-3 and TRBJ1-1 gives the whole variable domain EAGVVQSPRYKIIEKKQPVAFWCNPISGHNTLYWYLQNLGQGPELLIRYENEEAVDDSQLPKDRFSAERLKGVDSTLKIQPAELGDSAVYLCASSRRSGPEAFFGQGTRLTVV.

This chain uses TRBV5-6 with TRBJ2-1, with a weak D call TRBD2 (6 bases). V dropped 1 base and J dropped 3 bases, with 8 bases sitting between them. CDR1 SGHDT and CDR2 YYEEEE come from the germline V gene. The CDR3 contains 14 residues. CDR3 DNA sequence: TGTGCCAGCAGCTTGAGCGGGTACTACAATGAGCAGTTCTTC. It specifies CASSLSGYYNEQFF.

The CDR3 sequence is CASRTSGRETQYF. DNA of the CDR3: TGTGCCAGCCGAACTAGCGGGCGTGAGACCCAGTACTTC. V usage is TRBV27 and J usage is TRBJ2-5, with 9 nucleotides matching TRBD2. CDR1 and CDR2 from the germline V gene are MNHEY and SMNVEV (reference sequence). This CDR3 region has 13 residues. V lost 8 bases to trimming and J lost 5 bases; unmatched junction nucleotides: 6.

The rearrangement uses TRBV5-6 and TRBJ2-7, with a possible D match to TRBD1 (5 bases). The V gene lost 0 bases and the J gene lost 6 bases, with 10 bases spanning the gap. CDR1 is SGHDT and CDR2 is YYEEEE in the germline V gene. The CDR3 has 13 amino acids. The CDR3 nucleotides are TGTGCCAGCAGCTTGGCAGGGTTGGGCGAGCAGTACTTC. As protein: CASSLAGLGEQYF.

The chain couples TRBV7-6 to TRBJ2-2; D is ambiguous. Trimming removed 1 base from V and 5 bases from J, with 5 bases in between. This CDR3 has 13 residues. CDR1 and CDR2 (germline): SGHVS, FNYEAQ. In nucleotides, the CDR3 is TGTGCCAGCAGCTTAGGTTGGACCGGGGAGCTGTTTTTT. Protein: CASSLGWTGELFF.

The rearrangement links TRBV28 to TRBJ2-1; 13 bases agree with TRBD2. The CDR3 has 18 amino acids. Germline assignment: CDR1 MDHEN and CDR2 SYDVKM. J was trimmed by 7 bases and V by 2 bases; bases with no gene match: 11. CDR3 sequence: CASSLGRTSGRIFNEQFF. The CDR3 coding sequence is TGTGCCAGCAGTTTAGGTCGGACTAGCGGGAGAATTTTTAATGAGCAGTTCTTC.

The genes are TRBV27 and TRBJ2-1; 12 nucleotides match TRBD1. The CDR3 is 15 residues long. The trim removed 4 bases at V and 8 bases at J, leaving 6 bases unmatched. Germline-derived CDR1 and CDR2 are MNHEY and SMNVEV (reference sequence). The CDR3 protein is CASSSAGTGGDEQFF. CDR3 bases: TGTGCCAGCAGTTCCGCCGGGACAGGGGGCGATGAGCAGTTCTTC.

The chain links TRBV5-1 to TRBJ1-3; the D is unclear. V shed 0 bases and J shed 0 bases, with 10 bases lying between them. Germline V CDR1 and CDR2: SGHRS, YFSETQ. CDR3 length: 16 residues. CDR3: CASSLGHESSGNTIYF. DNA of the CDR3: TGCGCCAGCAGCTTGGGACACGAGAGCTCTGGAAACACCATATATTTT.

The gene calls are TRBV30 and TRBJ2-4; D is perhaps TRBD1 or TRBD2 (5 bases each). The CDR3 extends over 15 amino acids. V lost 3 bases, J lost 7 bases, and 19 bases lay in between. Germline-derived CDR1 and CDR2 are GTSNPN and SVGIG (reference sequence). This CDR3 is CAWRIGVGPGNIQYF. CDR3 nucleotide sequence: TGTGCCTGGAGAATAGGCGTGGGACCGGGCAACATTCAGTACTTC.

This sequence joins TRBV7-9 and TRBJ1-3, with no clear D. This CDR3 has 14 residues. Germline CDR1 and CDR2: SEHNR and FQNEAQ (reference sequence). Trimming removed 2 bases from V and 1 base from J, with 6 bases in between. This CDR3 reads CASSLTGSGNTIYF. DNA for the CDR3: TGTGCCAGCAGCTTAACGGGGTCTGGAAACACCATATATTTT. The full variable domain, completed using reference TRBV7-9 and TRBJ1-3, is DTGVSQNPRHKITKRGQNVTFRCDPISEHNRLYWYRQTLGQGPEFLTYFQNEAQLEKSRLLSDRFSAERPKGSFSTLEIQRTEQGDSAMYLCASSLTGSGNTIYFGEGSWLTVV.

The J gene is TRBJ2-5, the V gene TRBV19, with 9 bases matching TRBD2. The CDR3 sequence is 18 residues long. V gave up 6 bases and J gave up 2 bases; unmatched junction bases: 16. Germline V CDR1 and CDR2: LNHDA, SQIVND (reference sequence). The CDR3 spells CASSFKAGTSIFQETQYF. The CDR3 nucleotides are TGTGCCAGTAGCTTTAAAGCCGGGACTAGCATTTTTCAAGAGACCCAGTACTTC.

This clone came up once. This chain connects TRBV5-1 to TRBJ1-1; TRBD1 matches at 10 bases. This CDR3 region has 16 residues. Per germline, CDR1 SGHRS and CDR2 YFSETQ. The V and J ends lost 2 bases and 0 bases, in that order; junction bases with no gene match: 4. The CDR3 DNA reads TGCGCCAGCAGCTTTACCGGGACAGGGGTGAACACTGAAGCTTTCTTT. Translation gives CASSFTGTGVNTEAFF. Filled out from reference TRBV5-1 and TRBJ1-1, the complete variable domain reads KAGVTQTPRYLIKTRGQQVTLSCSPISGHRSVSWYQQTPGQGLQFLFEYFSETQRNKGNFPGRFSGRQFSNSRSEMNVSTLELGDSALYLCASSFTGTGVNTEAFFGQGTRLTVV.

By share, this clone counts as medium-sized (0.01 to 0.1%). V is TRBV19 and J is TRBJ2-7; 7 bases fit TRBD2. The CDR3 runs 13 residues. The germline CDR1 and CDR2 sequences are LNHDA and SQIVND (reference sequence). The ends lost 3 bases at V and 6 bases at J; junction bases unmatched: 5. In DNA, the CDR3 is TGTGCCAGTAGTATGGGACTATTTGTCGAGCAGTACTTC. Protein sequence: CASSMGLFVEQYF.

V is TRBV5-5 and J is TRBJ2-5, with a tentative D call TRBD1 (6 bases). The germline V gene has CDR1 SGHKS and CDR2 YYEKEE (reference sequence). This CDR3 is built from 13 residues. Trimming pared 0 bases from V and 4 bases from J, leaving 7 bases between. DNA for the CDR3: TGTGCCAGCAGCTTGGGGACAGCAGAGACCCAGTACTTC. Encoded protein: CASSLGTAETQYF. The full variable domain, with the rest looked up from reference TRBV5-5 and TRBJ2-5, is DAGVTQSPTHLIKTRGQQVTLRCSPISGHKSVSWYQQVLGQGPQFIFQYYEKEERGRGNFPDRFSARQFPNYSSELNVNALLLGDSALYLCASSLGTAETQYFGPGTRLLVL.

The rearrangement uses TRBV19 and TRBJ2-5; TRBD2 matches 14 bases. This CDR3 is 16 amino acids long. Germline V gene lookup returns CDR1 LNHDA and CDR2 SQIVND (reference sequence). Trimming removed 4 bases from V and 5 bases from J; junction bases left unmatched: 6. The CDR3 spells CASSTGTSGSWETQYF. CDR3 nucleotide sequence: TGTGCCAGTAGTACCGGGACTAGCGGGAGTTGGGAGACCCAGTACTTC.